The subject of this entry is one TCR beta chain. Authors' analysis steps: Amplification of reference gene primers provided the estimated nucleated cell counts. Produced via immunoSEQ multiplex PCR; TCRdb's table is partial and in-frame only. V and J calls and clone size are given by that table; D and trimming were obtained from the DNA. The table has 150,000 to 200,000 clones, around nine tenths seen once. This entry is derived from a study of blood T cell repertoires in COVID-19. On the study more broadly: The study drew acute and convalescent COVID-19 samples from the United States, Italy and Spain. T cells, B-cell-depleted T cells, or PBMCs supplied cDNA or gDNA.

The source material was peripheral blood. This TCR derives from a man aged 18 to 30 with active or convalescent COVID-19.

The CDR3 DNA reads TGCGCCAGCAGCTTGATAGAGGCGCGCCAAGAGACCCAGTACTTC. Its translation is CASSLIEARQETQYF. The chain is built from TRBV5-1 and TRBJ2-5; D is unresolved. Trimming took 1 base from V and 1 from J, leaving 11 bases between them. CDR1 and CDR2 from the germline V gene are SGHRS and YFSETQ. The CDR3 spans 15 residues.